Below, 25 T cell receptor beta chains from the same sample are listed, as sequenced in a study of blood T cell repertoires in COVID-19. Produced via immunoSEQ multiplex PCR; TCRdb's table is partial and in-frame only. Of about 280,000 clones in the sample, around 90% were seen once. Sequenced input: peripheral blood. Receptor source: a man between 45 and 60 years old with acute or convalescent COVID-19.

This clone was detected only a few times. The J gene is TRBJ1-6, the V gene TRBV25-1; D unresolved. The CDR3 extends over 12 amino acids. The V and J ends lost 3 bases and 10 bases respectively, with 7 bases between them. Germline CDR1 reads MGHDK; CDR2 reads SYGVNS. In nucleotides, the CDR3 is TGTGCCAGCAGTGATCCCGAGTCACCCCTCCACTTT. Protein product: CASSDPESPLHF.

The chain has TRBV7-3 and TRBJ2-1; 9 bases map to TRBD1. Germline V gene sequence: CDR1 SGHTA, CDR2 FQGTGA. This CDR3 region has 15 residues. With 5 bases clipped from V and 6 bases from J, the junction kept 8 bases outside the gene matches. This CDR3 reads CASSAPGQGFNEQFF. CDR3 sequence (DNA): TGTGCCAGCAGCGCCCCGGGACAGGGTTTCAATGAGCAGTTCTTC. Looking up the rest from reference TRBV7-3 and TRBJ2-1 gives the full variable domain: GAGVSQTPSNKVTEKGKYVELRCDPISGHTALYWYRQSLGQGPEFLIYFQGTGAADDSGLPNDRFFAVRPEGSVSTLKIQRTERGDSAVYLCASSAPGQGFNEQFFGPGTRLTVL.

The V and J genes are TRBV9 and TRBJ2-5, with 13 positions matching TRBD2. The germline V gene has CDR1 SGDLS and CDR2 YYNGEE. Trimming removed 3 bases from V and 2 bases from J; junction bases left unmatched: 7. This CDR3 comprises 17 residues. CDR3 sequence: CASSAIRTSGGQETQYF. CDR3 coding DNA: TGTGCCAGCAGCGCTATAAGGACTAGCGGGGGTCAAGAGACCCAGTACTTC.

The rearrangement uses TRBV4-1 and TRBJ2-7; 9 bases are shared with TRBD1. The CDR3 length is 16 residues. V shed 3 bases, J shed 2 bases, and the junction held 8 bases outside the gene matches. Germline lookup yields CDR1 MGHRA and CDR2 YSYEKL. CDR3 sequence (DNA): TGCGCCAGCAGCCACCCAACAGGGGGCAGGACCTACGAGCAGTACTTC. It yields the protein CASSHPTGGRTYEQYF.

This sequence joins TRBV19 and TRBJ2-7, with D possibly being TRBD2 (5 bases). Trimming took 5 bases from V and 4 from J, leaving 12 bases between them. CDR1 is LNHDA and CDR2 is SQIVND in the germline V gene (reference sequence). The CDR3 totals 13 residues. CDR3 amino acids: CASSPGLYYEQYF. In DNA, the CDR3 is TGTGCCAGTAGTCCAGGACTCTATTACGAGCAGTACTTC.

This clone was found a few times. The CDR3 here is CASKRTGNTGELFF. The DNA for the CDR3 is TGTGCCAGTAAGCGGACAGGGAACACCGGGGAGCTGTTTTTT. The chain couples TRBV19 to TRBJ2-2; 7 bases line up with TRBD1. In germline, CDR1 is LNHDA, CDR2 SQIVND (reference sequence). This CDR3 has 14 residues. V lost 7 bases to trimming and J lost 1 base; unmatched junction nucleotides: 3.

Here the CDR3 reads CASSLTGEETQYF. For the CDR3, the DNA is TGTGCCAGCAGTTTGACAGGGGAAGAGACCCAGTACTTC. The V and J genes are TRBV6-5 and TRBJ2-5; 8 bases match TRBD1. The CDR3 contains 13 residues. V dropped 4 bases and J dropped 3; count of bases not matched to a gene: 1. In germline, CDR1 is MNHEY, CDR2 SVGAGI.

The chain recombines TRBV19 with TRBJ1-5; tentatively, D is TRBD1 (5 bases). CDR1 LNHDA and CDR2 SQIVND come from the germline V gene (reference sequence). V gave up 8 bases and J gave up 3 bases, with 14 bases separating them. This CDR3 has 14 amino acids. CDR3 loop: CASHDTGVNQPQHF. CDR3 nucleotides: TGTGCCAGTCATGACACGGGGGTCAATCAGCCCCAGCATTTT.

The V gene is TRBV2, the J gene TRBJ1-1; 7 nucleotides agree with TRBD1. Germline assignment: CDR1 SNHLY and CDR2 FYNNEI. The CDR3 loop spans 12 amino acids. V trimming: 6 bases; J trimming: 4 bases; junction bases outside the gene matches: 2. The CDR3 sequence: CASSPGGTEAFF. In nucleotides, the CDR3 is TGTGCCAGCAGCCCAGGGGGCACTGAAGCTTTCTTT. Supplemented by reference TRBV2 and TRBJ1-1, the full variable domain reads EPEVTQTPSHQVTQMGQEVILRCVPISNHLYFYWYRQILGQKVEFLVSFYNNEISEKSEIFDDQFSVERPDGSNFTLKIRSTKLEDSAMYFCASSPGGTEAFFGQGTRLTVV.

This clone was seen a single time. CDR3 residues: CASSQGQGVSEQYF. The CDR3 DNA is TGTGCCAGCAGCCAGGGACAGGGGGTTAGCGAGCAGTACTTC. The chain uses TRBV3-1 (or the pseudogene TRBV3-2) and TRBJ2-7; TRBD1 agrees at 11 bases. V lost 3 bases to trimming and J lost 6 bases; unmatched junction nucleotides: 4. The CDR3 runs 14 residues. Germline V gene lookup returns CDR1 LGHDT and CDR2 YNNKEL (reference sequence).

The rearrangement joins TRBV5-6 to TRBJ2-1; 7 nucleotides match TRBD1. V shed 0 bases and J 9 bases; nucleotides not matched to a gene: 12. Germline V lookup: CDR1 SGHDT, CDR2 YYEEEE. This CDR3 spans 16 amino acids. CDR3 DNA: TGTGCCAGCAGCTTGGCCGGGACAGTTGGTTTAGGTGAGCAGTTCTTC. It yields the protein CASSLAGTVGLGEQFF.

V usage is TRBV5-1 and J usage is TRBJ2-3; D might be TRBD1 (5 bases). Germline CDR1 is SGHRS and CDR2 is YFSETQ. CDR3 size: 15 residues. The V end lost 5 bases, the J end lost 0 bases, and 13 bases lay between the germline ends. In DNA form, the CDR3 reads TGCGCCAGCAGGTCCTCTACAGGCAGCACAGATACGCAGTATTTT. Amino acid sequence: CASRSSTGSTDTQYF.

In its sample, this clone was seen a few times. The V call is TRBV6-5, the J call TRBJ1-1; TRBD1 might be the D (6 bases). Germline lookup yields CDR1 MNHEY and CDR2 SVGAGI. V lost 4 bases and J lost 5, with 14 bases in between. The CDR3 is 14 amino acids. The CDR3 spells CASSLEGGNTEAFF. The CDR3, as DNA: TGTGCCAGCAGTTTAGAAGGGGGAAATACTGAAGCTTTCTTT.

The chain has TRBV9 and TRBJ1-2; 7 nucleotides match TRBD1. The CDR3 has 17 amino acids. Germline V gene data show CDR1 as SGDLS and CDR2 as YYNGEE. V gave up 2 bases and J gave up 4 bases; unmatched junction bases: 14. CDR3 coding DNA: TGTGCCAGCAGCGTCCATGGGGGGACAGTCGGTCTCTATGGCTACACCTTC. Translated, it gives CASSVHGGTVGLYGYTF. The complete variable domain, with remaining parts taken from reference TRBV9 and TRBJ1-2, reads DSGVTQTPKHLITATGQRVTLRCSPRSGDLSVYWYQQSLDQGLQFLIQYYNGEERAKGNILERFSAQQFPDLHSELNLSSLELGDSALYFCASSVHGGTVGLYGYTFGSGTRLTVV.

This clone was observed a single time. The chain has TRBV27 and TRBJ2-7; 7 nucleotides line up with TRBD1. The CDR3 runs to 17 residues. V lost 5 bases to trimming and J lost 4 bases; unmatched junction nucleotides: 17. CDR1 is MNHEY and CDR2 is SMNVEV in the germline V gene (reference sequence). The CDR3, as DNA: TGTGCCAGCAGTCCCGGGACAGCTAAGGCAGGGAGTTACGAGCAGTACTTC. This encodes CASSPGTAKAGSYEQYF.

This chain joins TRBV11-3 and TRBJ1-1; 9 bases are shared with TRBD1. The CDR3 length is 13 residues. In germline, CDR1 is SGHNT, CDR2 YENEEA. V lost 2 bases to trimming and J lost 7 bases; unmatched junction nucleotides: 2. The CDR3 DNA follows: TGTGCCAGCAGCTTATTGACAGGGGGTGAAGCTTTCTTT. Its translation: CASSLLTGGEAFF.

The gene calls are TRBV3-1 (or the pseudogene TRBV3-2) and TRBJ1-4; possible D gene TRBD1, 6 bases. V gave up 1 base and J gave up 0 bases, with 12 bases separating them. The CDR3 is 17 amino acids. Germline CDR1 reads LGHDT; CDR2 reads YNNKEL (reference sequence). The CDR3 nucleotides are TGTGCCAGCAGCCAAGCCTTAGGGGGAGCAACTAATGAAAAACTGTTTTTT. It encodes CASSQALGGATNEKLFF.

The chain employs TRBV9 and TRBJ1-1, with D uncertain. Trimming removed 4 bases from V and 0 bases from J, with 13 bases in between. Germline CDR1 reads SGDLS; CDR2 reads YYNGEE. The CDR3 spans 15 residues. The CDR3 DNA is TGTGCCAGCAGCCCCCGGGAAGGGATGAACACTGAAGCTTTCTTT. The encoded protein is CASSPREGMNTEAFF.

V usage is TRBV2 and J usage is TRBJ2-3; 7 bases agree with TRBD1. Germline V gene sequence: CDR1 SNHLY, CDR2 FYNNEI. J gave up 2 bases and V 6 bases, and 2 bases lay outside the gene matches. CDR3 length: 13 amino acids. CDR3 coding DNA: TGTGCCAGCAGGGACAGGTCCACAGATACGCAGTATTTT. This gives the protein CASRDRSTDTQYF.

The rearrangement links TRBV5-1 to TRBJ2-3, with D unresolved. The CDR3 runs 13 residues. Germline CDR1 and CDR2: SGHRS and YFSETQ. V lost 4 bases and J lost 6, with 12 bases in between. CDR3 sequence reads: CASSPPVMDTQYF. The CDR3 DNA sequence: TGCGCCAGCAGCCCCCCTGTTATGGATACGCAGTATTTT.

This clone was seen a handful of times. J is TRBJ1-1 and V is TRBV4-1; D might be TRBD1 (6 bases). The V end was cut by 10 bases, the J end by 3 bases, with 15 bases between. The CDR3 is 13 amino acids. The V gene's germline CDR1 is MGHRA and CDR2 YSYEKL. The CDR3 region is CATQGDGHTEAFF. In DNA, the CDR3 is TGCGCCACACAGGGTGATGGGCACACTGAAGCTTTCTTT.

The chain carries TRBV7-3 and TRBJ2-3, with 8 bases matching TRBD1. Germline V lookup: CDR1 SGHTA, CDR2 FQGTGA. This CDR3 comprises 15 residues. Germline trimming cut 5 bases from V and 1 base from J; bases unmatched to any gene: 5. CDR3 DNA sequence: TGTGCCAGCAGCCCCAGACAGGGGCGCACAGATACGCAGTATTTT. Translating gives CASSPRQGRTDTQYF.

This chain joins TRBV5-1 and TRBJ2-3; D possibly corresponds to TRBD2 (5 bases). Trimming removed 6 bases from V and 4 bases from J, with 12 bases in between. CDR1 is SGHRS and CDR2 is YFSETQ in the germline V gene. The CDR3 is 13 amino acids. The CDR3 coding sequence is TGCGCCAGCACCTTCGAGGGCTCAGATACGCAGTATTTT. Protein sequence: CASTFEGSDTQYF.

The J gene is TRBJ1-2, the V gene TRBV9, with D possibly being TRBD1 (6 bases). Germline CDR1 reads SGDLS; CDR2 reads YYNGEE. Trimming took off 2 bases at V and 0 bases at J, with 11 bases between the two ends. There are 15 residues in the CDR3. CDR3 loop: CASSVTGLANYGYTF. The CDR3 DNA reads as TGTGCCAGCAGCGTGACAGGTCTGGCTAACTATGGCTACACCTTC.

The chain couples TRBV6-5 to TRBJ1-3; a possible D gene is TRBD1 (6 bases). The CDR3 length is 14 residues. Germline V CDR1 and CDR2: MNHEY, SVGAGI. Trimming pared 6 bases from V and 7 bases from J, leaving 16 bases between. CDR3 loop: CASSHHRETNTIYF. The CDR3, as DNA: TGTGCCAGCAGCCATCACAGGGAAACGAACACCATATATTTT.